The entry that follows covers one T cell receptor (beta chain) sequence. This record comes from a study of identical twins. One entry per CDR3 protein, called by TCRdb with MiXCR from the 5' RACE reads. The sample includes roughly 1,500,000 distinct CDR3 sequences, less than 35% of them seen just once. The receptor comes from a newborn girl in good health. The sequenced sample was cord blood.

CDR3 sequence reads: CASSSTLGTGDTGELFF. The CDR3 coding sequence is TGTGCCAGCAGCTCCACCCTCGGGACAGGCGACACCGGGGAGCTGTTTTTT. V is TRBV12-3 or TRBV12-4 and J is TRBJ2-2; TRBD1 agrees at 8 bases. V gave up 6 bases and J gave up 3 bases; unmatched junction bases: 12. This CDR3 is built from 17 residues.